Presented here are 5 T cell receptor beta chains from one specimen sequenced in a study of cytomegalovirus exposure and HLA in healthy donors listed by TCRdb under 2017. Library generation was performed with the immunoSEQ multiplex PCR assay. The multiplex PCR relied on a mix of 60 forward primers for TCR Vbeta segments and 13 reverse primers for TCR Jbeta segments. Not all clones reach the TCRdb copy of this immuneACCESS table, which keeps in-frame sequences only. Checked studies attribute under half of the gap to unresolved V genes and leave the rest unexplained. The table for this sample lists around 200,000 clones; roughly 80% of them were counted only once. The biggest ten clones account for roughly 6% of the sample. The sample consisted of PBMCs. The receptor set was obtained from a man aged 35-49 years in good health and CMV-seropositive.

This clone was observed a single time. The chain links TRBV7-6 to TRBJ2-2; no clear D gene. CDR3 length: 15 amino acids. Germline assignment: CDR1 SGHVS and CDR2 FNYEAQ. V lost 5 bases and J 3 bases, leaving 13 bases between the germline ends. Written as DNA, the CDR3 is TGTGCCAGCAGCCCCTCAAGCGTTGACACCGGGGAGCTGTTTTTT. This encodes CASSPSSVDTGELFF.

The chain uses TRBV11-2 and TRBJ2-7; D uncertain. The CDR3 length is 15 residues. V gave up 1 base and J gave up 1 base, with 11 bases separating them. Germline CDR1 is SGHAT and CDR2 is FQNNGV. The CDR3 nucleotides are TGTGCCAGCAGCTTAGGTACAAACCCATCCTACGAGCAGTACTTC. Amino acids: CASSLGTNPSYEQYF.

CDR3 protein: CASSPLWGRSNYGYTF. CDR3 nucleotides: TGTGCCAGCAGCCCGCTCTGGGGCAGGTCTAACTATGGCTACACCTTC. The rearrangement joins TRBV27 to TRBJ1-2, with D perhaps matching TRBD1 (5 bases). Germline CDR1 is MNHEY and CDR2 is SMNVEV (reference sequence). The V and J ends lost 6 bases and 0 bases respectively, with 17 bases between them. This CDR3 has 16 residues.

The chain carries TRBV6-5 and TRBJ1-4; possibly TRBD1 for D (6 bases). Germline V gene sequence: CDR1 MNHEY, CDR2 SVGAGI. V lost 4 bases and J lost 7, with 16 bases in between. The CDR3 extends over 15 amino acids. The CDR3 loop reads CASSSGDADREKLFF. The CDR3, as DNA: TGTGCCAGCAGTTCAGGGGATGCAGATCGTGAAAAACTGTTTTTT.

J is TRBJ2-5 and V is TRBV9; D gene unclear. This CDR3 has 14 residues. CDR1 SGDLS and CDR2 YYNGEE come from the germline V gene. V dropped 0 bases and J dropped 0 bases, with 6 bases sitting between them. The CDR3 loop is CASSVEIDQETQYF. The CDR3 DNA sequence: TGTGCCAGCAGCGTAGAAATCGACCAAGAGACCCAGTACTTC.